A selection of T cell receptor beta chains follows, all from one sample in a study of yellow fever vaccine responses in identical twins. Each CDR3 protein is one row after TCRdb ran MiXCR on the RT-PCR reads. The sample carries some 35,000 distinct CDR3 sequences, 45% to 65% recorded once. The sample consisted of T cells from blood (PBMCs), unsorted or a sorted subset (not recorded which), taken before or after yellow fever vaccination (not recorded which). Receptor source: a woman aged 18 to 35 who received the yellow fever vaccine. CDR3s include the opening cysteine and the closing phenylalanine or tryptophan. The D gene is left open where the match is weak. Only some rows state a clone size, as once, few, many or a class for expanded clones.

size,J,D,V,DNA,CDR3
NA,TRBJ2-3,NA,TRBV11-3,TGTGCCAGCAGCTTAGGAGGACAGCCTAGCACAGATACGCAGTATTTT,CASSLGGQPSTDTQYF
NA,TRBJ2-7,NA,TRBV23-1,TGCGCCAACGGATACGGGGTGTCCTACGAGCAGTACTTC,CANGYGVSYEQYF
NA,TRBJ2-1,NA,TRBV28,TGTGCCAGCAGTTTGGGGACCCTCGGGCTAGTCGGTGAGCAGTTCTTC,CASSLGTLGLVGEQFF
NA,TRBJ2-1,NA,TRBV20-1,TGCAGTGCTAGGCTGATCAATGAGCAGTTCTTC,CSARLINEQFF
NA,TRBJ2-1,NA,TRBV6-1,TGTGCCAGCAGGGCCCCCGGGGGATCCTACAATGAGCAGTTCTTC,CASRAPGGSYNEQFF
NA,TRBJ1-1,NA,TRBV29-1,TGCAGCGTCGCGGGACGGCAGAACACTGAAGCTTTCTTT,CSVAGRQNTEAFF
NA,TRBJ2-1,NA,TRBV11-3,TGTGCCAGCGGCCCACGGACCGGTAATGAGCAGTTCTTC,CASGPRTGNEQFF
NA,TRBJ1-5,NA,TRBV2,TGTGCCAGCAGGGGACTGAGCAATCAGCCCCAGCATTTT,CASRGLSNQPQHF
few,TRBJ2-1,TRBD2,TRBV4-3,TGCGCCAGCAGCCCGGGACTAGCGGGGACTGAGCAGTTCTTC,CASSPGLAGTEQFF
NA,TRBJ2-3,TRBD2,TRBV10-1,TGCGCCAGCAGTGAGTCGGGAGGGGTAGATACGCAGTATTTT,CASSESGGVDTQYF
NA,TRBJ2-1,NA,TRBV7-2,TGTGCCAGCAGCTTAGAACTAGCTGTTGAGCAGTTCTTC,CASSLELAVEQFF
few,TRBJ2-1,TRBD2,TRBV29-1,TGCAGCGTGGTACTAGCGGGAGCCTACAATGAGCAGTTCTTC,CSVVLAGAYNEQFF
NA,TRBJ2-1,NA,TRBV13,TGTGCCAGCAGCCAACAACACAATGAGCAGTTCTTC,CASSQQHNEQFF
NA,TRBJ2-1,TRBD1,TRBV5-6,TGTGCCAGCAGCTTTCGCCCCGACAGGGCCTACAATGAGCAGTTCTTC,CASSFRPDRAYNEQFF
once,TRBJ1-6,TRBD1,TRBV11-1,TGTGCCAGCAGCTTCTCAGGGGGCAATTCACCCCTCCACTTT,CASSFSGGNSPLHF
NA,TRBJ1-1,NA,TRBV18,TGTGCCAGCTCACCCCCGACGGTGGCGGGCACTGAAGCTTTCTTT,CASSPPTVAGTEAFF
few,TRBJ1-2,TRBD1,TRBV4-1,TGCGCCAGCAGCCAAAACCCCGGGACAGGGATCCGAGGCTATGGCTACACCTTC,CASSQNPGTGIRGYGYTF
NA,TRBJ1-1,NA,TRBV4-1,TGCGCCAGCAGCCAATCAGGGGCCATGAACACTGAAGCTTTCTTT,CASSQSGAMNTEAFF
NA,TRBJ2-7,TRBD2,TRBV13,TGTGCCAGCAGCCGACTAGCGGGCTCCTACGAGCAGTACTTC,CASSRLAGSYEQYF
few,TRBJ2-3,NA,TRBV13,TGTGCCAGCAGGAGACTAGAAGAGCAGTATTTT,CASRRLEEQYF
NA,TRBJ2-3,NA,TRBV20-1,TGCAGTGCCCATGAAGACACAGATACGCAGTATTTT,CSAHEDTDTQYF
NA,TRBJ1-4,TRBD1,TRBV20-1,TGCAGTGCTAGCGTCAGGGGGAATGAAAAACTGTTTTTT,CSASVRGNEKLFF
NA,TRBJ2-1,TRBD2,TRBV9,TGTGCCAGCAGCGCTAGCGGTGGCTCCTACAATGAGCAGTTCTTC,CASSASGGSYNEQFF
NA,TRBJ2-4,NA,TRBV5-1,TGCGCCAGCAGCTTGGTTAGGGGGGGCGCCAAAAACATTCAGTACTTC,CASSLVRGGAKNIQYF
NA,TRBJ1-3,NA,TRBV9,TGTGCCAGCAGCGTAGGAGAAACTGGAAACACCATATATTTT,CASSVGETGNTIYF
NA,TRBJ2-1,NA,TRBV25-1,TGTGCCAGCAGGAGGGACTACAATGAGCAGTTCTTC,CASRRDYNEQFF
NA,TRBJ2-1,TRBD1,TRBV7-9,TGTGCCAGCAGCCGATCTGACAGGGATACGTTCTTC,CASSRSDRDTFF
NA,TRBJ2-7,NA,TRBV29-1,TGCAGCGTTGAAGATCGGGGGGACAAACTCTACGAGCAGTACTTC,CSVEDRGDKLYEQYF
NA,TRBJ2-2,TRBD1,TRBV10-1,TGCGCCAGCAGGCCGGGACAGGGGACCGGGGAGCTGTTTTTT,CASRPGQGTGELFF
NA,TRBJ2-6,NA,TRBV2,TGTGCCAGCAGGACTTCTGGGGCCAACGTCCTGACTTTC,CASRTSGANVLTF
few,TRBJ1-4,NA,TRBV4-2,TGTGCCAGCAGCACCCAAGCGACAAATAATGAAAAACTGTTTTTT,CASSTQATNNEKLFF
few,TRBJ2-2,TRBD2,TRBV2,TGTGCCAGCAGTAGAGGACTAGCGGGGACCGGGGAGCTGTTTTTT,CASSRGLAGTGELFF
NA,TRBJ2-3,NA,TRBV20-1,TGCAGTGCTAGAGATCGCCGGAGGGAGGCGGGCACAGATACGCAGTATTTT,CSARDRRREAGTDTQYF
NA,TRBJ2-2,NA,TRBV28,TGTGCCAGCAGTTTCGCGGGTCACACCGGGGAGCTGTTTTTT,CASSFAGHTGELFF
few,TRBJ2-1,NA,TRBV20-1,TGCAGTGTCGGGCCGGGAGACAATGAGCAGTTCTTC,CSVGPGDNEQFF
few,TRBJ2-1,TRBD2,TRBV12-3/TRBV12-4,TGTGCCAGCAGTTTACAGGGACTAGCGGGAAATTCGGGGCAGTTCTTC,CASSLQGLAGNSGQFF
NA,TRBJ2-2,TRBD1,TRBV5-1,TGCGCCAGCAGCCCACCGGACAGGGCTAACACCGGGGAGCTGTTTTTT,CASSPPDRANTGELFF
once,TRBJ1-5,TRBD1,TRBV6-1,TGTGCCAGCACCCTGGGGGGACAGGGGGCAGGCCAGCCCCAGCATTTT,CASTLGGQGAGQPQHF
few,TRBJ2-1,NA,TRBV20-1,TGCAGTGCCCCCGGGGACAACTACAATGAGCAGTTCTTC,CSAPGDNYNEQFF